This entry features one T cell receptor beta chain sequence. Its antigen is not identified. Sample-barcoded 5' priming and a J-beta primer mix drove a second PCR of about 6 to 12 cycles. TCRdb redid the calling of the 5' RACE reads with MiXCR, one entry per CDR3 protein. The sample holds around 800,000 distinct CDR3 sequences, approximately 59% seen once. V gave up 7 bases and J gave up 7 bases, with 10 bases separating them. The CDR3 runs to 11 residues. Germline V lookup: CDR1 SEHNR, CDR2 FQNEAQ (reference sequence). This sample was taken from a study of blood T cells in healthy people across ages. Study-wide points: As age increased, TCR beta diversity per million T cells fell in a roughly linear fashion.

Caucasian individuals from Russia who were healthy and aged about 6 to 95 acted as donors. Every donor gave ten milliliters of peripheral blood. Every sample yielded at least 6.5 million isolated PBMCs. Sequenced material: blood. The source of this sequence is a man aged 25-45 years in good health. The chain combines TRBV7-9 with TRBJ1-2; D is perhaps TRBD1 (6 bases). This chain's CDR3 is CASTTGRGYTF. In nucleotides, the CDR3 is TGTGCCAGCACCACAGGGCGTGGCTACACCTTC. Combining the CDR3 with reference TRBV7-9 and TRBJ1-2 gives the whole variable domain DTGVSQNPRHKITKRGQNVTFRCDPISEHNRLYWYRQTLGQGPEFLTYFQNEAQLEKSRLLSDRFSAERPKGSFSTLEIQRTEQGDSAMYLCASTTGRGYTFGSGTRLTVV.